The entry below describes one TCR beta chain. The antigen it recognizes is unknown. Base qualities are not recorded, but no much larger clone differs from it by a single base. The sample comes from a study of post-analysis software for immune sequencing data (dated by TCRdb to about 2015). About the investigation overall: Recorded disease courses included relapsing-remitting, secondary progressive and progressive-relapsing multiple sclerosis, with some patients lacking subtype annotation. The patient repertoires were set against eleven to twelve previously published healthy control repertoires from donors whose ages ranged from 6 to 25 years. A subset of samples was prepared in parallel using single-end sample barcoding, then pooled and co-amplified after Illumina adapter ligation. The full study reports these points: Significantly higher frequencies in patients than in controls were found for five or six TRBV segments, including TRBV5-6, TRBV5-1 and TRBV20-1. Direct clustering with F measure showed strong co-clustering of samples prepared in the same batch, prompting a batch-effect correction. Multiple sclerosis patients had significantly lower normalized Chao1 diversity than controls, a result that suggests substantial peripheral T-cell clonal expansion. The control group was slightly older than the multiple sclerosis patient group.

TCR beta repertoires were profiled from peripheral blood of roughly 13 young patients with multiple sclerosis to demonstrate the VDJtools post-analysis software. Multiple sclerosis patients were children and adolescents aged about 6 to 15 years. The receptor library was made with PCR. Sequencer: Illumina HiSeq 2500. To reduce PCR and sequencing biases, unique molecular identifiers were built into the TCR beta cDNA libraries. Per 1 to 10 million input T cells, roughly 0.5 million cDNA molecules were obtained, such that each molecule approximated one T cell. The same protocol used for the earlier healthy control dataset was applied to prepare and sequence the patient libraries. Within a given batch, samples were prepared together, multiplexed and sequenced on the same HiSeq lane. The study's processing was this. MIGEC handled the raw barcoded reads, throwing out single-read molecular identifier groups before consensus assembly and CDR3 extraction. Clonotype tables were post-analysed with VDJtools, and diversity was normalized by down-sampling all datasets to the smallest sample size. Repertoire overlap clustering matched CDR3 amino acid but not nucleotide sequences to correct batch-related cross-sample contamination. Through fastp at Q25 and MiXCR, TCRdb rebuilt clones from the public reads, retaining in-frame beta chains. Rows with one shared CDR3 protein collapse into an entry with the most common genes and DNA. TCRdb, rather than the study authors, made the V and J calls. Here the sample has hundreds of thousands of distinct CDR3 sequences; around 53% occur a single time. Clones ranked in the top ten supply approximately 4.5% of the sample.

The CDR1 and CDR2 encoded by the germline V gene (reference sequence) are DFQATT and SNEGSKA. The germline V and J ends show losses of 4 bases and 11 bases respectively, and no gene match explains 19 bases of the junction. Including cysteine and phenylalanine, the CDR3 has 15 amino acids. Solely the CDR3 DNA is kept, with 45 bases framed from the first base. Rearrangement joined TRBV20-1 to TRBJ2-5, with 7 central nucleotides matching TRBD1. This clonotype was obtained from a girl aged 5-17 years with multiple sclerosis. Sequencing was carried out using blood. The CDR3 in this case is CSATPPLGQDNEQYF. Read as DNA, the sequence is TGCAGTGCTACCCCACCCCTCGGACAGGACAATGAGCAGTACTTC.